This TCR beta chain emerged from a study of blood T cell repertoires in COVID-19. About the study: The United States, Italy and Spain provided the acute and convalescent COVID-19 samples. Sources were T cells, B-cell-depleted T cells, or PBMCs; the material itself was cDNA or gDNA.

As originally analysed: Reference gene primer amplification in the assay estimated nucleated cell counts. Assay: immunoSEQ multiplex PCR; the TCRdb copy retains only in-frame clones and omits some. The DNA gave D and trimming, while V, J and clone size come from that table. The sample has some 190,000 clones; approximately 85% are singletons. The receptor comes from an older woman with acute or convalescent COVID-19. The sample consisted of peripheral blood.

CDR3 amino acids: CASSFGDRGAEAFF. CDR3 DNA sequence: TGTGCCAGCAGCTTTGGGGACAGGGGGGCTGAAGCTTTCTTT. This sequence joins TRBV7-3 and TRBJ1-1; 11 bases align to TRBD1. V dropped 3 bases and J dropped 6; count of bases not matched to a gene: 3. The CDR3 covers 14 residues. Looked up from germline, CDR1 is SGHTA and CDR2 is FQGTGA.